This T cell receptor (beta chain) was identified in a study of blood T cell repertoires in COVID-19. Study background: Sources were T cells, B-cell-depleted T cells, or PBMCs; the material itself was cDNA or gDNA.

As handled by the study authors: Researchers report that nucleated cell counts were estimated from reference gene primer amplification. The assay was immunoSEQ multiplex PCR, and TCRdb's table has in-frame clones only and misses some. V, J and clone size were drawn from that table, and D and trimming were deduced from the DNA. Of 200,000 to 300,000 clones in the sample, around 84% are singletons; the top ten hold approximately 1.4%. The sample comprised peripheral blood. This receptor was identified in a woman between 40 and 50 years old who had recovered from COVID-19.

The CDR3, as DNA: TGTGCCAGCAGCTTGACCGAGGGGGTAACCTCCTACGAGCAGTACTTC. Its protein is CASSLTEGVTSYEQYF. V is TRBV5-6 and J is TRBJ2-7, with D maybe TRBD1 (6 bases). This CDR3 spans 16 amino acids. V shed 1 base and J shed 0 bases, with 14 bases lying between them. Germline V lookup: CDR1 SGHDT, CDR2 YYEEEE.